The sequence of this TCR beta chain was determined in a study of T cell changes during pregnancy in multiple sclerosis. Generated by immunoSEQ multiplex PCR, the TCRdb table keeps only in-frame clones and is missing some. The sample lists tens of thousands of clones, 92% occurring once. Germline CDR1 reads MNHEY; CDR2 reads SMNVEV (reference sequence). The ends were cut back, 2 bases at V and 5 bases at J, with 12 bases in the middle. The CDR3 is 14 amino acids. This specimen was peripheral blood, taken after pregnancy. This chain uses TRBV27 with TRBJ2-5, with D perhaps matching TRBD2 (5 bases). The sequence derives from a female donor in good health, enrolled as a control in a pregnancy study. In DNA, the CDR3 is TGTGCCAGCAGTTTAGGGGAGATCCCCGAGACCCAGTACTTC. Its protein is CASSLGEIPETQYF.